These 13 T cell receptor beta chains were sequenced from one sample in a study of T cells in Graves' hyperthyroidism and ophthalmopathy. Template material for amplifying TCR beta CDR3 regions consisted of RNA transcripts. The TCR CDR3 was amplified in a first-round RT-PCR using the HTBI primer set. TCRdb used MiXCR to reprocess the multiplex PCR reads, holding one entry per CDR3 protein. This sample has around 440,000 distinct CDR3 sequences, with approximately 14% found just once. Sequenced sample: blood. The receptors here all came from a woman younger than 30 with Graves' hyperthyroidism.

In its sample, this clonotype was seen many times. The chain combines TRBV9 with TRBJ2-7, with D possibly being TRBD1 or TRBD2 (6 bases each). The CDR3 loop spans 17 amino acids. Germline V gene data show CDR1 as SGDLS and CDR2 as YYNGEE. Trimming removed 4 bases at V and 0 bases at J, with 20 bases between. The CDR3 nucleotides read TGTGCCAGCAGCCCTAGAGGGGGGACCGCTTTCTCCTACGAGCAGTACTTC. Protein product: CASSPRGGTAFSYEQYF.

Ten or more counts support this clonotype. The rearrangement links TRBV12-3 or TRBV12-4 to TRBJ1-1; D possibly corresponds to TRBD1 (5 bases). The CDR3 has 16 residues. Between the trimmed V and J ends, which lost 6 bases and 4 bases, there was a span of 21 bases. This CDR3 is CASRVTGGGGSTEAFF. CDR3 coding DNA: TGTGCCAGCAGAGTTACCGGTGGGGGGGGGAGCACTGAAGCTTTCTTT.

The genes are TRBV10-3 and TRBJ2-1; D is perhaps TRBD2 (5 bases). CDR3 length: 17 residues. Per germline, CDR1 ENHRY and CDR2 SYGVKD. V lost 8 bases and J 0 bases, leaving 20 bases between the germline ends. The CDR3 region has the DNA TGTGCCATCGGGAAAGCGGTAGCCTCGAGCTCCTACAATGAGCAGTTCTTC. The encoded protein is CAIGKAVASSSYNEQFF.

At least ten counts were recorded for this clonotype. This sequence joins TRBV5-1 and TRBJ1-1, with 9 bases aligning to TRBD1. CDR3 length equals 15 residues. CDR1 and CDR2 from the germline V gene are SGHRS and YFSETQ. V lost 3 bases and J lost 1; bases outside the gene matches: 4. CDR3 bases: TGCGCCAGCAGCTGGGGGGACAGGGCGAACACTGAAGCTTTCTTT. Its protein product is CASSWGDRANTEAFF.

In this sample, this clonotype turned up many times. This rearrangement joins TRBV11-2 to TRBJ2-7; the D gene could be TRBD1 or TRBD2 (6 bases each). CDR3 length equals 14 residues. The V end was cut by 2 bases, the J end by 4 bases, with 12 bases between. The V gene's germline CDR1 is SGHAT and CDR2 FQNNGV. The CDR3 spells CASSLRGVGYEQYF. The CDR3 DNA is TGTGCCAGCAGCTTAAGGGGGGTAGGGTACGAGCAGTACTTC.

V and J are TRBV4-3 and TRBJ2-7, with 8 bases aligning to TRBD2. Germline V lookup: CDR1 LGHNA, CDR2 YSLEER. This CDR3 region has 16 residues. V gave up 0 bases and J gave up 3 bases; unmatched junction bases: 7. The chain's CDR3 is CASSQDVGLAFYEQYF. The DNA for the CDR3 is TGCGCCAGCAGCCAAGATGTTGGACTAGCCTTCTACGAGCAGTACTTC.

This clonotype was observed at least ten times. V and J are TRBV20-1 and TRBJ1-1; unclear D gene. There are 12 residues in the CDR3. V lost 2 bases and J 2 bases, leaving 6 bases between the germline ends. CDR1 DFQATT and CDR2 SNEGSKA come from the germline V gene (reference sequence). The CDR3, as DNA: TGCAGTGCTAGATTCGTAAACACTGAAGCTTTCTTT. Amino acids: CSARFVNTEAFF.

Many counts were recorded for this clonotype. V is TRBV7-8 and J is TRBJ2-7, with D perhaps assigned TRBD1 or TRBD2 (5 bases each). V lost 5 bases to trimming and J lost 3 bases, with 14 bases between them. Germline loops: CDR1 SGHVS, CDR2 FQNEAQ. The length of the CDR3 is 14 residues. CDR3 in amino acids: CASSHRDGIYEQYF. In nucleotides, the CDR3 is TGTGCCAGCAGCCACCGGGACGGAATCTACGAGCAGTACTTC.

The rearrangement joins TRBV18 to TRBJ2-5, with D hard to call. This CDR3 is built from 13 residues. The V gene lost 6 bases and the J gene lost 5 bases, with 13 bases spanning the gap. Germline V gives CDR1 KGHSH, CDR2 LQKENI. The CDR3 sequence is CASSPKNWETQYF. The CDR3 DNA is TGTGCCAGCTCTCCGAAAAATTGGGAGACCCAGTACTTC.

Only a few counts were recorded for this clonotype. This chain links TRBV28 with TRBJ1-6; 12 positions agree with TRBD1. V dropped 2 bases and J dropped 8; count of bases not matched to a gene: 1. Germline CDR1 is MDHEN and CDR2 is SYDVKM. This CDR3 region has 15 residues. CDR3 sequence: CASSLGDRGHSPLHF. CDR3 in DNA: TGTGCCAGCAGTTTAGGGGACAGGGGGCATTCACCCCTCCACTTT.

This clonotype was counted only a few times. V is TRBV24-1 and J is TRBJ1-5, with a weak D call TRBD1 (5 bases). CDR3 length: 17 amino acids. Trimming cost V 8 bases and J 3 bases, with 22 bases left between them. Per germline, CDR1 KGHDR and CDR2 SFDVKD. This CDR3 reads CATISISSDRHNQPQHF. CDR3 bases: TGTGCCACCATCTCCATCAGCAGCGACAGACACAATCAGCCCCAGCATTTT.

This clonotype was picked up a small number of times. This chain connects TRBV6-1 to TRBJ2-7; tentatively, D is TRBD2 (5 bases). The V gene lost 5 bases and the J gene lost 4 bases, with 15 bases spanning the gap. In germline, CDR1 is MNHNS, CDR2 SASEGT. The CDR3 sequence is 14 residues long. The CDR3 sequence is CASSPRGSIYEQYF. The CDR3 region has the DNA TGTGCCAGCAGTCCCCGGGGTTCTATTTACGAGCAGTACTTC.

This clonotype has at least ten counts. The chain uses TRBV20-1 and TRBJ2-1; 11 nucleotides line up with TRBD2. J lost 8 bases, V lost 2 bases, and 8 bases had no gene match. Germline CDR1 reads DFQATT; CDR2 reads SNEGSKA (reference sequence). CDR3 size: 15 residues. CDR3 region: CSARTSGRGIHEQFF. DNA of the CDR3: TGCAGTGCTAGAACTAGCGGGAGAGGAATACATGAGCAGTTCTTC.